This T cell receptor (beta chain) was captured by sequencing in a study of blood T cell repertoires in COVID-19. Study-wide background: The United States, Italy and Spain supplied acute and convalescent COVID-19 samples. The cDNA or gDNA used as material had been derived from T cells, B-cell-depleted T cells, or PBMCs.

Per the original data handling: Reference gene primers were amplified, and this amplification served to estimate nucleated cell counts. The assay was immunoSEQ multiplex PCR, and TCRdb's table has in-frame clones only and misses some. From that table come the V and J calls and clone size; the DNA was used to work out D and trimming. The sample yields 310,000 or so clones, roughly 90% seen once. Trimming cost V 5 bases and J 1 base; bases outside gene matches: 6. CDR1 is MNHEY and CDR2 is SVGAGI in the germline V gene. The CDR3 runs to 15 residues. The specimen sequenced was peripheral blood. The rearrangement joins TRBV6-5 to TRBJ2-3; 7 nucleotides align to TRBD1. The receptor was isolated from a man between 18 and 35 years old who had recovered from COVID-19. Here the CDR3 DNA reads TGTGCCAGCAGTCTCCAGCAGGGGGGCACAGATACGCAGTATTTT. This gives the protein CASSLQQGGTDTQYF.